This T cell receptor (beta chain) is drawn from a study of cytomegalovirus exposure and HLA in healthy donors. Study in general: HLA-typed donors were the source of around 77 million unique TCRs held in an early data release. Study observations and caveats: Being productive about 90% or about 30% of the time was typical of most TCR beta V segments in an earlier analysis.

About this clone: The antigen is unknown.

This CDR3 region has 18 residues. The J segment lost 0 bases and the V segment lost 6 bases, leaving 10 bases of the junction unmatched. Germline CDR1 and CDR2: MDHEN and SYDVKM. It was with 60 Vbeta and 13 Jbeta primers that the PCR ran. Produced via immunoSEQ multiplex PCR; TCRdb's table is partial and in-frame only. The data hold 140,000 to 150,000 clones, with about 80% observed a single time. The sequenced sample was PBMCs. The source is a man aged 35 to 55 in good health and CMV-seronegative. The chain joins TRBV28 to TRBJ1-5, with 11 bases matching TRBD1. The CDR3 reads CASRYGTGGPVSNQPQHF. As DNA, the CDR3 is TGTGCCAGCAGATACGGGACAGGGGGTCCCGTTAGCAATCAGCCCCAGCATTTT.